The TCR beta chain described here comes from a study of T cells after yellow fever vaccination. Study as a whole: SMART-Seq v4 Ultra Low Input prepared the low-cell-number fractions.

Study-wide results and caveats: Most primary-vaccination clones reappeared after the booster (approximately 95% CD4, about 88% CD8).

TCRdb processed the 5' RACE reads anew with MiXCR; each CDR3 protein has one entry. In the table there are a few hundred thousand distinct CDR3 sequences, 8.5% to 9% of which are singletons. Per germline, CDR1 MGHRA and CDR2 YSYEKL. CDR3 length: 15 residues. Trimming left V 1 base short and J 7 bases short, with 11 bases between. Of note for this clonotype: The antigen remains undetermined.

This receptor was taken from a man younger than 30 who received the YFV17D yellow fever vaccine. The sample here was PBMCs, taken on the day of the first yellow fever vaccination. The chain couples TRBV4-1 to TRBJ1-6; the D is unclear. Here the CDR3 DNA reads TGCGCCAGCAGCCAAGTCTCCAGAGGAAATTCACCCCTCCACTTT. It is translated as CASSQVSRGNSPLHF.